This T cell receptor (beta chain) originates from a study of CD8+ T cells in alopecia areata. Treatment defined: oral pan-JAK inhibitor, 5-10 mg twice daily. Sorting from PBMCs produced CD4+ and CD8+ T cells. Comment on this clone: The identical CDR3 is also encoded by other nucleotide sequences in the sample.

Reverse transcription of extracted RNA yielded cDNA, which provided the sequencing template. Sequencing was performed with immunoSEQ multiplex PCR; in TCRdb, only in-frame clones are kept and a portion is missing. Of more than 100,000 clones listed, around 56% are singletons. The receptor comes from a human donor with alopecia areata. This sample comprised CD4+ T cells sorted from blood, obtained at week 4, from a patient treated with tofacitinib.

The CDR3 region has the DNA TGCAGCGTTGAACGAGGGGATGGCTACACCTTC. The encoded protein is CSVERGDGYTF. The V call is TRBV29-1, the J call TRBJ1-2; perhaps TRBD1 as D (5 bases). The germline V gene has CDR1 SQVTM and CDR2 ANQGSEA. There are 11 residues in the CDR3. The V and J ends lost 2 bases and 6 bases respectively, with 7 bases between them.